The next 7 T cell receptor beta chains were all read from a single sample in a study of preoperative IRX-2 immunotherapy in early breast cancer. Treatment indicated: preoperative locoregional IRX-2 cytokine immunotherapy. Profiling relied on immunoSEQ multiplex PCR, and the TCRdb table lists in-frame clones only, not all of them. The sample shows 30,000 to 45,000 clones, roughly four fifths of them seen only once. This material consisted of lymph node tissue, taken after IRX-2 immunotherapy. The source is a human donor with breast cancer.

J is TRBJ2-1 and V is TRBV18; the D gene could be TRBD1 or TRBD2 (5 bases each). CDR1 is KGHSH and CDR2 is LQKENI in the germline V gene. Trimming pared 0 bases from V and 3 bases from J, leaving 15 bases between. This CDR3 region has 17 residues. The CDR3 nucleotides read TGTGCCAGCTCACCACCTGTGGGGGACGTGAGCTACAATGAGCAGTTCTTC. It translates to CASSPPVGDVSYNEQFF. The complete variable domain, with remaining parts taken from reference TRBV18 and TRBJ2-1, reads NAGVMQNPRHLVRRRGQEARLRCSPMKGHSHVYWYRQLPEEGLKFMVYLQKENIIDESGMPKERFSAEFPKEGPSILRIQQVVRGDSAAYFCASSPPVGDVSYNEQFFGPGTRLTVL.

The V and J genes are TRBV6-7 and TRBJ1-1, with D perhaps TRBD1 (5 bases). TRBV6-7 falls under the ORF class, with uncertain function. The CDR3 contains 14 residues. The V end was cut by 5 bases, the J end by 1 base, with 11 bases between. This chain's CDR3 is CASSHRTTNTEAFF. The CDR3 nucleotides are TGTGCCAGCAGTCACAGGACAACGAACACTGAAGCTTTCTTT.

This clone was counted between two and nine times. This CDR3 reads CASSPGQGQETQYF. The CDR3 bases are TGTGCCAGCAGCCCGGGACAGGGSCAAGAGACCCAGTACTTC. J is TRBJ2-5 and V is TRBV11-3, with 9 positions matching TRBD1. CDR1 SGHNT and CDR2 YENEEA come from the germline V gene. Trimming removed 5 bases from V and 2 bases from J; junction bases left unmatched: 3. This CDR3 region has 14 residues.

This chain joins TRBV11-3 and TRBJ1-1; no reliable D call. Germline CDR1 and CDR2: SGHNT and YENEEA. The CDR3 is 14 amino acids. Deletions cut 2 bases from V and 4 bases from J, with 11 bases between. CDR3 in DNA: TGTGCCAGCAGCTTATCACCCTGGGGCACTGAAGCTTTCTTT. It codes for CASSLSPWGTEAFF. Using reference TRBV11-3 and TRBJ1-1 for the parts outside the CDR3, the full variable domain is EAGVVQSPRYKIIEKKQPVAFWCNPISGHNTLYWYLQNLGQGPELLIRYENEEAVDDSQLPKDRFSAERLKGVDSTLKIQPAELGDSAVYLCASSLSPWGTEAFFGQGTRLTVV.

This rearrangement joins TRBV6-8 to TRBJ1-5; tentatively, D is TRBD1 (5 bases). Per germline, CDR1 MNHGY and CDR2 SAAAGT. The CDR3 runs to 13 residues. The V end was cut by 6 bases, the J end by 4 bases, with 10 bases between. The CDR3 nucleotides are TGTGCCAGCAGGAGAGGGGCAAATCAGCCCCAGCATTTT. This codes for CASRRGANQPQHF.

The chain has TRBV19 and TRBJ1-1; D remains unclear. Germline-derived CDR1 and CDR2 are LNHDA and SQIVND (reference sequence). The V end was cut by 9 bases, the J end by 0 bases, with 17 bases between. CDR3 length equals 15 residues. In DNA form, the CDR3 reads TGTGCCAGCTCCCTCGCAGGCAGGATGAACACTGAAGCTTTCTTT. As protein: CASSLAGRMNTEAFF.

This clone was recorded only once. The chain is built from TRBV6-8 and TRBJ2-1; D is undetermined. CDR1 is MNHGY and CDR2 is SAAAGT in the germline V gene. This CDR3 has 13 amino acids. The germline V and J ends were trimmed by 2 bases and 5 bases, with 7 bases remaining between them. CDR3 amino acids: CASSYNPDNEQFF. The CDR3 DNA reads TGTGCCAGCAGTTACAATCCGGACAATGAGCAGTTCTTC.